The rows below give T cell receptor beta chains drawn from one sample of a study of blood T cell repertoires in COVID-19. Method: immunoSEQ multiplex PCR; TCRdb's copy keeps in-frame clones and lacks some. The sample lists 150,000 to 200,000 clones, roughly 81% occurring once. Sequencing was performed on peripheral blood. Receptors originate from a woman older than 75 with COVID-19, enrolled during active disease. CDR3s include the opening cysteine and the closing phenylalanine or tryptophan. D genes are given only for firm matches. Not all rows give a size; the values are once, few, many and, for expanded clones, a class.

V gene	D gene	clone size	J gene	CDR3 protein	CDR3 DNA
TRBV6-2/TRBV6-3	TRBD1	once	TRBJ2-5	CASSYSPGGWETQYF	TGTGCCAGCAGTTACTCGCCAGGGGGTTGGGAGACCCAGTACTTC
TRBV7-8	TRBD1	NA	TRBJ1-2	CASSLVYRGAYGYTF	TGTGCCAGCAGCTTAGTGTACAGGGGAGCCTATGGCTACACCTTC
TRBV7-9	TRBD1	NA	TRBJ2-1	CASTDRDRSVNEQFF	TGTGCCAGCACAGATCGGGACAGGAGTGTCAATGAGCAGTTCTTC
TRBV19	TRBD1	NA	TRBJ1-4	CASSVGQGSQEKLFF	TGTGCCAGTAGTGTGGGACAGGGGAGTCAGGAAAAACTGTTTTTT
TRBV18	NA	NA	TRBJ2-6	CASLNSGANVLTF	TGTGCCAGCTTAAACTCTGGGGCCAACGTCCTGACTTTC
TRBV2	NA	NA	TRBJ2-6	CASPGPSGANVLTF	TGTGCCAGCCCTGGCCCATCTGGGGCCAACGTCCTGACTTTC
TRBV5-1	NA	NA	TRBJ2-6	CASSPPGTGANVLTF	TGCGCCAGCAGCCCGCCAGGGACTGGGGCCAACGTCCTGACTTTC
TRBV9	NA	NA	TRBJ2-3	CASRGGKEFADTQYF	TGTGCCAGCAGGGGCGGGAAAGAGTTCGCAGATACGCAGTATTTT
TRBV19	TRBD2	few	TRBJ2-1	CASRTSGPSYNEQFF	TGTGCCAGTAGGACTAGCGGGCCTTCCTACAATGAGCAGTTCTTC
TRBV6-2/TRBV6-3	TRBD1	NA	TRBJ2-5	CASSYQVRGLLGETQYF	TGTGCCAGCAGTTACCAGGTCAGGGGGCTGCTCGGAGAGACCCAGTACTTC
TRBV18	NA	NA	TRBJ1-3	CASSPQGGLAIYF	TGTGCCAGCTCACCACAGGGAGGTTTGGCCATATATTTT
TRBV19	TRBD2	NA	TRBJ2-7	CASSISVAGLSYEQYF	TGTGCCAGTAGTATAAGTGTAGCGGGGCTCTCCTACGAGCAGTACTTC
TRBV2	NA	NA	TRBJ2-5	CASRRSVETQYF	TGTGCCAGCAGGCGCAGCGTAGAGACCCAGTACTTC
TRBV5-8	NA	NA	TRBJ1-3	CASSLGGGLSGNTIYF	TGTGCCAGCAGCTTGGGAGGAGGCCTCTCTGGAAACACCATATATTTT
TRBV27	NA	NA	TRBJ2-1	CASSWDFDSYNEQFF	TGTGCCAGCAGTTGGGACTTCGATTCCTACAATGAGCAGTTCTTC
TRBV18	TRBD1	NA	TRBJ2-2	CASATLQGAAGELFF	TGTGCCAGCGCTACCTTACAGGGGGCAGCCGGGGAGCTGTTTTTT
TRBV7-3	TRBD1	many	TRBJ1-2	CASSPSGQNYGYTF	TGTGCCAGCAGCCCCTCGGGACAGAACTATGGCTACACCTTC
TRBV16	NA	NA	TRBJ2-7	CASTKGRTEAYEQYF	TGTGCCAGCACCAAAGGCAGGACGGAGGCCTACGAGCAGTACTTC
TRBV21-1	NA	NA	TRBJ2-7	CASSNRPTDYYEQYF	TGTGCCAGCAGCAATAGACCAACAGACTACTACGAGCAGTACTTC
TRBV2	NA	NA	TRBJ1-3	CASSDEGEGNTIYF	TGTGCCAGCAGTGATGAGGGAGAAGGAAACACCATATATTTT
TRBV5-8	TRBD1	NA	TRBJ2-5	CASSFLRQGETQYF	TGTGCCAGCAGCTTCCTGAGACAGGGTGAGACCCAGTACTTC
TRBV19	TRBD1	NA	TRBJ2-6	CASSGTGGAGGANVLTF	TGTGCCAGTAGCGGGACAGGGGGCGCGGGTGGGGCCAACGTCCTGACTTTC
TRBV3-1/TRBV3-2	NA	NA	TRBJ1-2	CASSQDGNYGYTF	TGTGCCAGCAGCCAAGACGGGAACTATGGCTACACCTTC
TRBV7-9	TRBD2	NA	TRBJ2-5	CASRAAGTRETQYF	TGTGCCAGCAGAGCGGCCGGGACTAGAGAGACCCAGTACTTC
TRBV5-5	TRBD1	NA	TRBJ1-2	CASSFFDRDSYGYTF	TGTGCCAGCAGCTTTTTCGACCGGGACAGCTATGGCTACACCTTC
TRBV19	NA	NA	TRBJ2-1	CASRNRESSYNEQFF	TGTGCCAGTAGGAACAGGGAGAGCTCCTACAATGAGCAGTTCTTC